Shown below are 10 T cell receptor beta chains from a single sample sequenced in a study of T cells after yellow fever vaccination. TCRdb re-called the 5' RACE reads through MiXCR, storing one row per CDR3 protein. The sample has 620,000 or so distinct CDR3 sequences, roughly an eighth seen once; the top ten hold 14% to 15%. The source was PBMCs, collected on the day of the yellow fever booster vaccination. These receptors were taken from a man aged 25-40 years who received the YFV17D yellow fever vaccine.

In this sample, this clonotype turned up a few times. The chain is built from TRBV29-1 and TRBJ2-3; D gene unclear. The CDR3 extends over 11 amino acids. CDR1 SQVTM and CDR2 ANQGSEA come from the germline V gene. Trimming cost V 8 bases and J 2 bases, with 8 bases left between them. In nucleotides, the CDR3 is TGCAGCTCCCAACTCACAGATACGCAGTATTTT. Amino acids: CSSQLTDTQYF.

V gene TRBV20-1 combines with J gene TRBJ2-7; D not resolved. Trimming shortened V by 2 bases and J by 4 bases, and 6 bases separated the two germline ends. CDR3 length equals 11 residues. CDR1 is DFQATT and CDR2 is SNEGSKA in the germline V gene (reference sequence). Here the CDR3 reads CSARRKYEQYF. In DNA form, the CDR3 reads TGCAGTGCTAGACGAAAATACGAGCAGTACTTC.

The chain combines TRBV5-8 with TRBJ1-5; D gene uncertain. Germline lookup yields CDR1 SGHTS and CDR2 YDEGEE. CDR3 length: 13 amino acids. Trimming left V 1 base short and J 5 bases short, with 7 bases between. CDR3 DNA sequence: TGTGCCAGCAGCTTGTCGGTGGATCAGCCCCAGCATTTT. Its translation is CASSLSVDQPQHF. Filled out from reference TRBV5-8 and TRBJ1-5, the complete variable domain reads EAGVTQSPTHLIKTRGQQATLRCSPISGHTSVYWYQQALGLGLQFLLWYDEGEERNRGNFPPRFSGRQFPNYSSELNVNALELEDSALYLCASSLSVDQPQHFGDGTRLSIL.

Only a few counts were recorded for this clonotype. The CDR3 reads CASSLDVGQFF. DNA for the CDR3: TGTGCCAGCAGCTTAGACGTTGGCCAGTTCTTC. This rearrangement joins TRBV7-9 to TRBJ2-1; no reliable D call. V lost 1 base, J lost 13 bases, and 8 bases lay in between. CDR3 length equals 11 residues. CDR1 and CDR2 (germline): SEHNR, FQNEAQ (reference sequence).

This clonotype was detected ten times or more. The chain is built from TRBV29-1 and TRBJ2-1, with 7 nucleotides matching TRBD2. The CDR3 runs to 15 residues. Germline V gene data show CDR1 as SQVTM and CDR2 as ANQGSEA. The V and J ends lost 2 bases and 8 bases, in that order; junction bases with no gene match: 12. This chain's CDR3 is CSVELPLGGLDEQFF. The CDR3 DNA follows: TGCAGCGTTGAACTCCCGCTGGGAGGGCTCGATGAGCAGTTCTTC.

V and J are TRBV7-9 and TRBJ2-7, with TRBD2 identical over 7 bases. The germline CDR1 and CDR2 sequences are SEHNR and FQNEAQ (reference sequence). The length of the CDR3 is 14 residues. V lost 7 bases, J lost 7 bases, and 13 bases stayed unmatched. The CDR3 is CASNPSGQRKEQYF. In nucleotides, the CDR3 is TGTGCCAGCAACCCTAGCGGCCAAAGGAAAGAGCAGTACTTC. Full variable domain (rest looked up from reference TRBV7-9 and TRBJ2-7): DTGVSQNPRHKITKRGQNVTFRCDPISEHNRLYWYRQTLGQGPEFLTYFQNEAQLEKSRLLSDRFSAERPKGSFSTLEIQRTEQGDSAMYLCASNPSGQRKEQYFGPGTRLTVT.

This clonotype has just a few counts. The rearrangement joins TRBV19 to TRBJ2-1; tentatively, D is TRBD2 (5 bases). CDR1 and CDR2 from the germline V gene are LNHDA and SQIVND (reference sequence). Trimming left V 4 bases short and J 8 bases short, with 15 bases between. The CDR3 covers 14 residues. CDR3 sequence (DNA): TGTGCCAGTAGTACCCCCCGGGCGGGTGATGAGCAGTTCTTC. It is translated as CASSTPRAGDEQFF.

The chain has TRBV29-1 and TRBJ2-1, with 7 bases fitting TRBD1. V dropped 5 bases and J dropped 8; count of bases not matched to a gene: 12. Germline values: CDR1 SQVTM, CDR2 ANQGSEA. The CDR3 length is 14 residues. The CDR3 is CSVIQGLEGDEQFF. CDR3 coding DNA: TGCAGCGTTATACAGGGGCTCGAGGGCGATGAGCAGTTCTTC.

The chain links TRBV7-9 to TRBJ1-1; D is uncertain. The CDR3 totals 12 residues. CDR1 is SEHNR and CDR2 is FQNEAQ in the germline V gene (reference sequence). Deletions cut 6 bases from V and 6 bases from J, with 11 bases between. CDR3 sequence reads: CASRPDAPEAFF. In nucleotides, the CDR3 is TGTGCCAGCAGGCCTGACGCTCCTGAAGCTTTCTTT. The full variable domain, completed using reference TRBV7-9 and TRBJ1-1, is DTGVSQNPRHKITKRGQNVTFRCDPISEHNRLYWYRQTLGQGPEFLTYFQNEAQLEKSRLLSDRFSAERPKGSFSTLEIQRTEQGDSAMYLCASRPDAPEAFFGQGTRLTVV.

This chain uses TRBV2 with TRBJ2-1; possible D gene TRBD2, 6 bases. Trimming removed 9 bases at V and 4 bases at J, with 16 bases between. The germline CDR1 and CDR2 sequences are SNHLY and FYNNEI. The CDR3 contains 14 residues. DNA of the CDR3: TGTGCCAGATACTCCGCGGGGATTTACAATGAGCAGTTCTTC. Residues: CARYSAGIYNEQFF. Based on the CDR3 plus reference TRBV2 and TRBJ2-1, the full variable domain is EPEVTQTPSHQVTQMGQEVILRCVPISNHLYFYWYRQILGQKVEFLVSFYNNEISEKSEIFDDQFSVERPDGSNFTLKIRSTKLEDSAMYFCARYSAGIYNEQFFGPGTRLTVL.